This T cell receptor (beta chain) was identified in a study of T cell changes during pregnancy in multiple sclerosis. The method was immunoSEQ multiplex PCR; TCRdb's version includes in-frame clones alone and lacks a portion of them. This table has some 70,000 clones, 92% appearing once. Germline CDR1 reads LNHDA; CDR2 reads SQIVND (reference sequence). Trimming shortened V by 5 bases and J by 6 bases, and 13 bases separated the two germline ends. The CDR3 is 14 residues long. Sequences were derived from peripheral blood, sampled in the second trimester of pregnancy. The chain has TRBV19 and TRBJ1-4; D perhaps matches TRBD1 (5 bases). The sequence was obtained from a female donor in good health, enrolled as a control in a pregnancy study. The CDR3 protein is CASSAGPRDEKLFF. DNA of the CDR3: TGTGCCAGTAGTGCGGGACCCCGGGATGAAAAACTGTTTTTT.